The 30 T cell receptor beta chains below all came from one sample that was sequenced in a study of shared clonotypes between healthy human individuals. The repertoire was sequenced with immunoSEQ multiplex PCR; TCRdb's copy has only in-frame clones and lacks some. Counted here are hundreds of thousands of clones, roughly 95% occurring once; the ten biggest clones make up about 0.054%. The sequencing sample was made of naive CD4+ T cells sorted from blood. Subset in this sample: CD45RA+ positively selected. The receptor source for this set is a woman aged 25 to 39 in good health.

The chain uses TRBV14 and TRBJ2-1, with TRBD1 matching 7 bases. Per the germline V gene, CDR1 is SGHDN and CDR2 is FVKESK. V dropped 3 bases and J dropped 8; count of bases not matched to a gene: 13. This CDR3 contains 16 residues. CDR3 in DNA: TGTGCCAGCAGCCACCCCGCGAAGGGGGCGGTAGATGAGCAGTTCTTC. Translating it yields CASSHPAKGAVDEQFF. Combining the CDR3 with reference TRBV14 and TRBJ2-1 gives the whole variable domain EAGVTQFPSHSVIEKGQTVTLRCDPISGHDNLYWYRRVMGKEIKFLLHFVKESKQDESGMPNNRFLAERTGGTYSTLKVQPAELEDSGVYFCASSHPAKGAVDEQFFGPGTRLTVL.

This clone was counted once. The J gene is TRBJ2-7, the V gene TRBV11-2; TRBD2 agrees at 14 bases. J lost 4 bases, V lost 3 bases, and 5 bases had no gene match. Germline V CDR1 and CDR2: SGHAT, FQNNGV. The CDR3 contains 16 residues. CDR3 sequence (DNA): TGTGCCAGCAGCTTGAGACTAGCGGGAGGGAGGTACGAGCAGTACTTC. It specifies CASSLRLAGGRYEQYF.

The chain recombines TRBV27 with TRBJ1-6; 9 nucleotides match TRBD1. Trimming removed 2 bases from V and 9 bases from J; junction bases left unmatched: 5. The CDR3 runs to 15 residues. From germline, CDR1 is MNHEY and CDR2 SMNVEV (reference sequence). In nucleotides, the CDR3 is TGTGCCAGCAGTTTACGGGACAGGGCTCGTTCACCCCTCCACTTT. Protein product: CASSLRDRARSPLHF.

Only a few counts were recorded for this clone. The chain is built from TRBV27 and TRBJ1-3; D is undetermined. Germline values: CDR1 MNHEY, CDR2 SMNVEV (reference sequence). With 5 bases removed from V and 8 bases from J, the gap between germline ends came to 19 bases. The CDR3 totals 15 residues. The chain's CDR3 is CASSLDRSLRDTIYF. CDR3 coding DNA: TGTGCCAGCAGTCTCGATAGGTCTCTGAGGGACACCATATATTTT.

V gene TRBV18 combines with J gene TRBJ2-7; 9 positions match TRBD2. Germline values: CDR1 KGHSH, CDR2 LQKENI. The CDR3 totals 15 residues. Trimming cost V 2 bases and J 5 bases; bases outside gene matches: 7. CDR3 sequence: CASSPERGVMDEQYF. The CDR3 DNA sequence: TGTGCCAGCTCACCAGAGCGGGGGGTTATGGACGAGCAGTACTTC. Looking up the rest from reference TRBV18 and TRBJ2-7 gives the full variable domain: NAGVMQNPRHLVRRRGQEARLRCSPMKGHSHVYWYRQLPEEGLKFMVYLQKENIIDESGMPKERFSAEFPKEGPSILRIQQVVRGDSAAYFCASSPERGVMDEQYFGPGTRLTVT.

CDR3 nucleotides: TGTGCCAGCAGCCAAGCCGGCGAGGGCAGGGGGCCCGAGCAGTACTTC. Protein: CASSQAGEGRGPEQYF. This chain uses TRBV4-2 with TRBJ2-7; 8 nucleotides agree with TRBD1. The CDR3 is made up of 16 amino acids. In germline, CDR1 is LGHNA, CDR2 YNFKEQ. Unmatched junction bases numbered 11, after V lost 1 base and J lost 6 bases.

The chain couples TRBV21-1 to TRBJ2-7. TRBV21-1 is deemed a pseudogene. CDR3 length equals 17 residues. This CDR3 reads CASSPPGSAKGLNEQYF. The CDR3 DNA reads as TGTGCCAGCAGCCCCCCAGGGAGCGCGAAGGGCCTAAACGAGCAGTACTTC.

The chain has TRBV7-3 and TRBJ2-2; D remains unclear. This CDR3 region has 13 residues. Trimming removed 6 bases at V and 8 bases at J, with 13 bases between. The germline gives CDR1 SGHTA, CDR2 FQGTGA. CDR3 sequence (DNA): TGTGCCAGCAGTCCGAGACGTGGTGGGGAGCTGTTTTTT. It encodes CASSPRRGGELFF.

The chain couples TRBV2 to TRBJ2-4; possible D gene TRBD2, 6 bases. Germline-derived CDR1 and CDR2 are SNHLY and FYNNEI. CDR3 length: 15 residues. V was pared by 6 bases and J by 1 base, with 13 bases between. The CDR3 nucleotides read TGTGCCAGCAGCTGGGGAGGTTTGGCCAAAAACATTCAGTACTTC. Amino acids: CASSWGGLAKNIQYF.

The chain uses TRBV28 and TRBJ2-2; 7 bases align to TRBD2. J was trimmed by 3 bases and V by 6 bases; bases with no gene match: 10. From germline, CDR1 is MDHEN and CDR2 SYDVKM. There are 16 residues in the CDR3. CDR3: CASSPQSSGYTGELFF. The CDR3 nucleotides read TGTGCCAGCAGCCCTCAGAGTAGCGGGTACACCGGGGAGCTGTTTTTT.

Only one count was recorded for this clone. The chain couples TRBV4-1 to TRBJ2-5, with D maybe TRBD2 (6 bases). Between the trimmed V and J ends, which lost 2 bases and 1 base, there was a span of 11 bases. Germline lookup yields CDR1 MGHRA and CDR2 YSYEKL. The CDR3 sequence is 15 residues long. Here the CDR3 reads CASSQPGTGQETQYF. The CDR3 coding sequence is TGCGCCAGCAGCCAACCTGGGACTGGCCAAGAGACCCAGTACTTC.

The CDR3 region is CASSAKRGRLAGELFF. For the CDR3, the DNA is TGTGCCAGCAGCGCAAAGAGGGGGCGGCTTGCCGGGGAGCTGTTTTTT. The chain is built from TRBV11-2 and TRBJ2-2; 7 bases agree with TRBD1. V lost 5 bases and J lost 6; bases outside the gene matches: 12. The CDR3 is 16 residues long. Germline V gene data show CDR1 as SGHAT and CDR2 as FQNNGV.

J is TRBJ2-7 and V is TRBV6-1; the match to TRBD1 covers 7 bases. Germline V CDR1 and CDR2: MNHNS, SASEGT. J lost 4 bases, V lost 4 bases, and 13 bases had no gene match. The length of the CDR3 is 16 residues. The CDR3 DNA is TGTGCCAGCAGTGGAGGGACAGTAGGAAGTATATACGAGCAGTACTTC. Translated, it gives CASSGGTVGSIYEQYF.

The V gene is TRBV6-4, the J gene TRBJ1-5; D not resolved. CDR1 MRHNA and CDR2 SNTAGT come from the germline V gene. The ends were cut back, 3 bases at V and 2 bases at J, with 8 bases in the middle. The CDR3 totals 14 residues. The chain's CDR3 is CASSETSGNQPQHF. DNA for the CDR3: TGTGCCAGCAGTGAAACCTCTGGCAATCAGCCCCAGCATTTT.

The CDR3, as DNA: TGTGCCAGCAGCCCGCAACTGACCCCATACGAGCAGTACTTC. Its translation is CASSPQLTPYEQYF. The rearrangement links TRBV5-4 to TRBJ2-5; D uncertain. TRBJ2-7 explains the end of the DNA better; the J call may be wrong. The CDR3 contains 14 residues. The germline CDR1 and CDR2 sequences are SGHNT and YYREEE (reference sequence).

The gene calls are TRBV10-3 and TRBJ2-3, with 7 bases matching TRBD2. The CDR3 consists of 17 residues. Trimming took 0 bases from V and 3 from J; bases not matched to a gene: 9. CDR1 ENHRY and CDR2 SYGVKD come from the germline V gene. CDR3 protein: CAISESYGGSATDTQYF. CDR3 nucleotide sequence: TGTGCCATCAGTGAGTCCTACGGGGGGTCGGCGACAGATACGCAGTATTTT.

This sequence joins TRBV30 and TRBJ2-3; 11 nucleotides align to TRBD2. V shed 0 bases, J shed 2 bases, and the junction held 10 bases outside the gene matches. This CDR3 contains 18 residues. CDR1 is GTSNPN, CDR2 SVGIG, per germline (reference sequence). The CDR3 DNA is TGTGCCTGGAGTGTACCTAGGTTAGCGGGAGGGTTCACAGATACGCAGTATTTT. Protein sequence: CAWSVPRLAGGFTDTQYF.

This chain uses TRBV2 with TRBJ2-5, with TRBD1 identical over 7 bases. Germline V gene sequence: CDR1 SNHLY, CDR2 FYNNEI. Losses at the gene ends were 5 bases for V and 7 bases for J; bases not matched to a gene: 13. The length of the CDR3 is 15 residues. The CDR3 sequence: CASSSTGLGPGTQYF. CDR3 sequence (DNA): TGTGCCAGCAGTTCGACAGGGCTAGGCCCGGGGACCCAGTACTTC. Full variable domain (missing parts from reference TRBV2 and TRBJ2-5): EPEVTQTPSHQVTQMGQEVILRCVPISNHLYFYWYRQILGQKVEFLVSFYNNEISEKSEIFDDQFSVERPDGSNFTLKIRSTKLEDSAMYFCASSSTGLGPGTQYFGPGTRLLVL.

The J gene is TRBJ2-7, the V gene TRBV6-6, with TRBD1 matching over 7 bases. Germline CDR1 and CDR2: MNHNY and SVGAGI (reference sequence). Trimming removed 0 bases from V and 6 bases from J; junction bases left unmatched: 11. This CDR3 spans 16 amino acids. CDR3 sequence: CASSYSGGQEDREQYF. The CDR3 DNA reads as TGTGCCAGCAGTTACTCCGGAGGACAGGAAGATCGCGAGCAGTACTTC.

This chain uses TRBV4-1 with TRBJ2-1, with TRBD2 matching 8 bases. V shed 4 bases and J 5 bases; nucleotides not matched to a gene: 13. In germline, CDR1 is MGHRA, CDR2 YSYEKL. CDR3 size: 17 residues. CDR3 protein: CASSPRGGGESDNEQFF. The CDR3 region has the DNA TGCGCCAGCAGCCCCCGGGGGGGCGGGGAATCAGACAATGAGCAGTTCTTC.

V gene TRBV18 combines with J gene TRBJ2-1, with TRBD1 as a possible D gene (6 bases). CDR3 size: 13 residues. Germline lookup yields CDR1 KGHSH and CDR2 LQKENI. V shed 3 bases and J shed 8 bases, with 11 bases lying between them. The CDR3 protein is CASSPQGIHEQFF. For the CDR3, the DNA is TGTGCCAGCTCACCTCAGGGGATCCATGAGCAGTTCTTC.

The V call is TRBV19, the J call TRBJ2-3; D tentatively reads TRBD1 or TRBD2 (7 bases each). The CDR3 is made up of 15 amino acids. Germline lookup yields CDR1 LNHDA and CDR2 SQIVND (reference sequence). Trimming stripped 3 bases from V and 3 bases from J, with 13 bases between. CDR3 bases: TGTGCCAGTAGTATCGGGCAGGGGGGGACAGATACGCAGTATTTT. Its translation: CASSIGQGGTDTQYF.

The V call is TRBV6-5, the J call TRBJ2-1, with 8 bases aligning to TRBD2. The CDR3 spans 15 residues. CDR1 is MNHEY and CDR2 is SVGAGI in the germline V gene. The ends lost 5 bases at V and 5 bases at J; junction bases unmatched: 8. DNA for the CDR3: TGTGCCAGCAGTACTAGCGGCCGGAGAAACAATGAGCAGTTCTTC. Translating it yields CASSTSGRRNNEQFF.

This chain links TRBV11-2 with TRBJ1-4; D is ambiguous. This CDR3 has 15 amino acids. Deletions cut 4 bases from V and 3 bases from J, with 12 bases between. Germline V gene lookup returns CDR1 SGHAT and CDR2 FQNNGV. The CDR3 sequence is CASSSTTVSNEKLFF. CDR3 in DNA: TGTGCCAGCAGCTCTACGACGGTGTCTAATGAAAAACTGTTTTTT. Full variable domain (outside the CDR3, taken from reference TRBV11-2 and TRBJ1-4): EAGVAQSPRYKIIEKRQSVAFWCNPISGHATLYWYQQILGQGPKLLIQFQNNGVVDDSQLPKDRFSAERLKGVDSTLKIQPAKLEDSAVYLCASSSTTVSNEKLFFGSGTQLSVL.

The chain couples TRBV18 to TRBJ2-7; a weak D match, TRBD2 (5 bases). V was pared by 3 bases and J by 3 bases, with 15 bases between. The CDR3 runs to 15 residues. Germline CDR1 is KGHSH and CDR2 is LQKENI. In nucleotides, the CDR3 is TGTGCCAGCTCACCCATAGTCGGCAGCGGCTACGAGCAGTACTTC. It yields the protein CASSPIVGSGYEQYF. Looking up the rest from reference TRBV18 and TRBJ2-7 gives the full variable domain: NAGVMQNPRHLVRRRGQEARLRCSPMKGHSHVYWYRQLPEEGLKFMVYLQKENIIDESGMPKERFSAEFPKEGPSILRIQQVVRGDSAAYFCASSPIVGSGYEQYFGPGTRLTVT.

The chain links TRBV7-9 to TRBJ2-3; 12 bases are shared with TRBD2. Germline trimming cut 4 bases from V and 4 bases from J; bases unmatched to any gene: 6. Germline CDR1 reads SEHNR; CDR2 reads FQNEAQ (reference sequence). The length of the CDR3 is 16 residues. CDR3 DNA sequence: TGTGCCAGCAGCTCGCCGACTAGCGGGAGTGCAGATACGCAGTATTTT. This sequence encodes CASSSPTSGSADTQYF.

The sample holds a few counts of this clone. Other nucleotide sequences from this sample produce the same CDR3. The chain has TRBV27 and TRBJ2-2; D unresolved. Germline V gene lookup returns CDR1 MNHEY and CDR2 SMNVEV (reference sequence). V gave up 3 bases and J gave up 4 bases, with 3 bases separating them. There are 12 residues in the CDR3. The CDR3 DNA follows: TGTGCCAGCAGTTTCACCACCGGGGAGCTGTTTTTT. Its protein is CASSFTTGELFF.

This clone showed up just once. V usage is TRBV14 and J usage is TRBJ2-1, with a possible D match to TRBD2 (5 bases). V was trimmed by 3 bases and J by 8 bases, leaving 17 bases between them. Looked up from germline, CDR1 is SGHDN and CDR2 is FVKESK. CDR3 length: 15 amino acids. CDR3 in amino acids: CASSQAATMSDEQFF. CDR3 bases: TGTGCCAGCAGCCAGGCCGCGACTATGTCGGATGAGCAGTTCTTC.

This clone showed up just once. This rearrangement joins TRBV4-1 to TRBJ2-1, with no clear D. CDR3 length: 15 residues. Germline assignment: CDR1 MGHRA and CDR2 YSYEKL. Trimming stripped 1 base from V and 0 bases from J, with 7 bases between. CDR3 sequence reads: CASSQGGSSYNEQFF. The CDR3 DNA sequence: TGCGCCAGCAGCCAAGGTGGTAGCTCCTACAATGAGCAGTTCTTC.

This clone has just one count. This chain uses TRBV27 with TRBJ2-7, with 7 bases lining up with TRBD2. The length of the CDR3 is 16 residues. The V gene end was trimmed by 3 bases and the J gene end by 6 bases; junction bases not matched to a gene: 14. The germline V gene has CDR1 MNHEY and CDR2 SMNVEV (reference sequence). In nucleotides, the CDR3 is TGTGCCAGCAGTTTGGTCAGCGGGAAATTAACGGTCGAGCAGTACTTC. Translating it yields CASSLVSGKLTVEQYF.